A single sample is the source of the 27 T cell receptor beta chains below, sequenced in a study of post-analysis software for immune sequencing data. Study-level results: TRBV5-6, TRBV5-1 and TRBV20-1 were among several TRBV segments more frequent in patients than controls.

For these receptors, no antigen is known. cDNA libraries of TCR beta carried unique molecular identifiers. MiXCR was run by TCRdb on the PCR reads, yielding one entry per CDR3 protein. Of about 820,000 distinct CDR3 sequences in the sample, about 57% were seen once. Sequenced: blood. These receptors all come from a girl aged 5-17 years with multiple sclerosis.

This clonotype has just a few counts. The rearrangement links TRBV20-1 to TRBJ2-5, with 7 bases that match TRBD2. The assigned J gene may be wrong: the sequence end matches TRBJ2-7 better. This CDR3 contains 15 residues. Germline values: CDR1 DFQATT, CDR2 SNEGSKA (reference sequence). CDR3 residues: CSAPRGAGLPYEQYF. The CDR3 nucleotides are TGCAGTGCTCCCCGCGGAGCGGGGCTACCTTACGAGCAGTACTTC.

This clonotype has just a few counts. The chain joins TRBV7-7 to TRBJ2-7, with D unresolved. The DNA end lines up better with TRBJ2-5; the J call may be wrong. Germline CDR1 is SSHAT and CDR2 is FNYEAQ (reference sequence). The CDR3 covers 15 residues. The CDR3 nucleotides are TGTGCCAGCAGCCCTACTCCCGATGAGGAAGAGACCCAGTACTTC. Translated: CASSPTPDEEETQYF.

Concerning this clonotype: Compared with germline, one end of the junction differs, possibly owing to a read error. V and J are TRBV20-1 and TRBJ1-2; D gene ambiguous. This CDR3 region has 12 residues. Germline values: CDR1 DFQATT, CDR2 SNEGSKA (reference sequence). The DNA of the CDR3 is TGCAGTCGAGGGAGCTCTAACGATGGCTACACCTTC. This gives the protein CSRGSSNDGYTF.

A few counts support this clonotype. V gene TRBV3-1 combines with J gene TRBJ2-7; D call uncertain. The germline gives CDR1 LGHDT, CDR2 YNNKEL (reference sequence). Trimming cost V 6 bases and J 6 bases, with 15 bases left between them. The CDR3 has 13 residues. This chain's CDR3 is CASSPLGPREQYF. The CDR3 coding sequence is TGTGCCAGCAGTCCTTTAGGCCCCCGCGAGCAGTACTTC.

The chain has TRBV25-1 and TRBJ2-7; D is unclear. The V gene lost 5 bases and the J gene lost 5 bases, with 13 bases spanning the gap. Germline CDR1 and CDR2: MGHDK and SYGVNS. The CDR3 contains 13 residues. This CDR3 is CASSPWGSDEQYF. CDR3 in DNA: TGTGCCAGCAGTCCCTGGGGAAGCGACGAGCAGTACTTC.

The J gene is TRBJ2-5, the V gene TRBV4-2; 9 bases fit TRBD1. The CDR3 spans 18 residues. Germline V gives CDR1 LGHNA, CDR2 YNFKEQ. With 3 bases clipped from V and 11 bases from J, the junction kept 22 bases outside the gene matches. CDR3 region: CASSHVQGARRVLQEQYF. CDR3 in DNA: TGTGCCAGCAGCCATGTACAGGGGGCGCGGAGGGTCTTACAAGAGCAGTACTTC.

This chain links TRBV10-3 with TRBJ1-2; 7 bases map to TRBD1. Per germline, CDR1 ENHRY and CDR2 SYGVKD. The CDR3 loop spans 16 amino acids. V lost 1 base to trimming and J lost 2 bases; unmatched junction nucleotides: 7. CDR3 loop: CAISEFPGGQNYGYTF. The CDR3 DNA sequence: TGTGCCATCAGTGAGTTCCCCGGGGGACAGAACTATGGCTACACCTTC.

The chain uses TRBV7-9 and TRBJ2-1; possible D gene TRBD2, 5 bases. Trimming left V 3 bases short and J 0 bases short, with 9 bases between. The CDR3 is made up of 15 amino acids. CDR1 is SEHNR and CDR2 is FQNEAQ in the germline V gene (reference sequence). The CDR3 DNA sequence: TGTGCCAGCAGCTTTAGCGTGGGCTCCTACAATGAGCAGTTCTTC. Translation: CASSFSVGSYNEQFF.

CDR3 sequence (DNA): TGTGTGAGCGACGGCCGCCGGAAGGGCTATGGCTACACCTTC. Protein sequence: CVSDGRRKGYGYTF. J is TRBJ1-2 and V is TRBV7-2; D not certain. The V gene's germline CDR1 is SGHTA and CDR2 FQGNSA. The CDR3 consists of 14 residues.

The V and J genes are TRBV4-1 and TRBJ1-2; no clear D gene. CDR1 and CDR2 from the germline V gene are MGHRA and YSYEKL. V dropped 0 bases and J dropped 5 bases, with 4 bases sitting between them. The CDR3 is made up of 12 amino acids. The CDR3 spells CASSQDDYGYTF. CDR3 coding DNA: TGCGCCAGCAGCCAAGATGATTATGGCTACACCTTC.

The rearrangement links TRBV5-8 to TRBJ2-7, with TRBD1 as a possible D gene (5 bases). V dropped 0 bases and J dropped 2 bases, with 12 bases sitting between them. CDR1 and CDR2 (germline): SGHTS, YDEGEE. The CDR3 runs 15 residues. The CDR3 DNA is TGTGCCAGCAGCTTGGATGGCAGGGTCGCCTACGAGCAGTACTTC. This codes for CASSLDGRVAYEQYF.

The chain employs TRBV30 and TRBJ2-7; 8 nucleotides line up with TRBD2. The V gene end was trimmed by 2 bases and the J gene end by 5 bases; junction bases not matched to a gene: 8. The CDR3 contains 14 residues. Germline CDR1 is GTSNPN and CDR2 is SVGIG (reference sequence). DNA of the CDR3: TGTGCCTGGAGTAGGGGCCTCGGGAGGGACGAGCAGTACTTC. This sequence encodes CAWSRGLGRDEQYF.

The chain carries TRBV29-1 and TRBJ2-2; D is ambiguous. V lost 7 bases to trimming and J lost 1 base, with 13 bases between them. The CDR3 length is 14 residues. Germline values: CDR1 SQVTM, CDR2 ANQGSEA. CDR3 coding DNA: TGCAGCGCCTCGCATTTAGGGAACACCGGGGAGCTGTTTTTT. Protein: CSASHLGNTGELFF.

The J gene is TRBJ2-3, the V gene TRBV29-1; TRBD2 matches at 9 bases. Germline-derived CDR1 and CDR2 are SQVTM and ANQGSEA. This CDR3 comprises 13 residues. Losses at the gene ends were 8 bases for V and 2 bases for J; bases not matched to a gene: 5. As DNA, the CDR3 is TGCAGCACGAGCGGGAGGTTCACAGATACGCAGTATTTT. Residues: CSTSGRFTDTQYF.

The CDR3 region is CASSSTVSNYYNEQFF. CDR3 in DNA: TGTGCCAGCAGTTCGACAGTATCAAACTACTACAATGAGCAGTTCTTC. The chain recombines TRBV6-6 with TRBJ2-1; a possible D gene is TRBD1 (5 bases). The CDR3 consists of 16 residues. Germline CDR1 MNHNY, CDR2 SVGAGI (reference sequence). Trimming pared 4 bases from V and 3 bases from J, leaving 16 bases between.

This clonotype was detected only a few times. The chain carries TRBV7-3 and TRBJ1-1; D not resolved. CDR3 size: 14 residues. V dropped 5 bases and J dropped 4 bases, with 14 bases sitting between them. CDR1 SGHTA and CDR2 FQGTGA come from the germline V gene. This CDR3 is CASSPGSASTEAFF. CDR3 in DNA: TGTGCCAGCAGCCCCGGATCCGCGTCCACTGAAGCTTTCTTT. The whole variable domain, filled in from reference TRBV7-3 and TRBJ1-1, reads GAGVSQTPSNKVTEKGKYVELRCDPISGHTALYWYRQSLGQGPEFLIYFQGTGAADDSGLPNDRFFAVRPEGSVSTLKIQRTERGDSAVYLCASSPGSASTEAFFGQGTRLTVV.

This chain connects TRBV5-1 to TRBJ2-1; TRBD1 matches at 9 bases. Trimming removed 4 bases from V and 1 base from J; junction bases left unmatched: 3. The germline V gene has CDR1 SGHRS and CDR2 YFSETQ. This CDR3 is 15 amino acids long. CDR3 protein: CASSHGQGSYNEQFF. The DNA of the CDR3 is TGCGCCAGCAGCCACGGACAGGGGTCCTACAATGAGCAGTTCTTC.

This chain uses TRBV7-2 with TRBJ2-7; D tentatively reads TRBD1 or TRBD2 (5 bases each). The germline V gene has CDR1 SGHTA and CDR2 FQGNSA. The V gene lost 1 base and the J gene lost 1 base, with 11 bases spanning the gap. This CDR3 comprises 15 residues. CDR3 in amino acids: CTSSLVRGKSYEQYF. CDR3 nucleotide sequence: TGTACCAGCAGCTTAGTCCGGGGCAAGTCCTACGAGCAGTACTTC. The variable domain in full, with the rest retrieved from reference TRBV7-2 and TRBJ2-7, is GAGVSQSPSNKVTEKGKDVELRCDPISGHTALYWYRQSLGQGLEFLIYFQGNSAPDKSGLPSDRFSAERTGGSVSTLTIQRTQQEDSAVYLCTSSLVRGKSYEQYFGPGTRLTVT.

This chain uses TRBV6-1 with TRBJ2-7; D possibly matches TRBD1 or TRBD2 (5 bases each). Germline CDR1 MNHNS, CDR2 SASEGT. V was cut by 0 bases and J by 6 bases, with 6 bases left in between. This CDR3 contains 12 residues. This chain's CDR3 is CASSEAGGEQYF. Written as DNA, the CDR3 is TGTGCCAGCAGTGAAGCTGGGGGCGAGCAGTACTTC.

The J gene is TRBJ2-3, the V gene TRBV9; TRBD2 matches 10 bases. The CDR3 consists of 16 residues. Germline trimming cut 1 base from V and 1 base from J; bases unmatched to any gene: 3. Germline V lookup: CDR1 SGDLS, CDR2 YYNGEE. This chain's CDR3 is CASSVLLAGGTDTQYF. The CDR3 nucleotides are TGTGCCAGCAGCGTACTTCTAGCGGGGGGCACAGATACGCAGTATTTT.

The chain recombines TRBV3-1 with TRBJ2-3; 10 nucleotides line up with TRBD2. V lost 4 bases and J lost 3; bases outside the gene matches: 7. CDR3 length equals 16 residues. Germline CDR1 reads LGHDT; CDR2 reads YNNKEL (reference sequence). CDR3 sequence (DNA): TGTGCCAGCAGCCGTAGACTAGCGGGCGTGACAGATACGCAGTATTTT. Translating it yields CASSRRLAGVTDTQYF.

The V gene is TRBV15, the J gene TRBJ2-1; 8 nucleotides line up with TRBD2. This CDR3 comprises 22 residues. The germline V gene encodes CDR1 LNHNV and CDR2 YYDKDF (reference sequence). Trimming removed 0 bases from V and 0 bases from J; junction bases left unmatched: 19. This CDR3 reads CATSRDVWVLGREGPSYNEQFF. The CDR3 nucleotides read TGTGCCACCAGCAGAGATGTGTGGGTTTTAGGCCGGGAGGGCCCCTCCTACAATGAGCAGTTCTTC.

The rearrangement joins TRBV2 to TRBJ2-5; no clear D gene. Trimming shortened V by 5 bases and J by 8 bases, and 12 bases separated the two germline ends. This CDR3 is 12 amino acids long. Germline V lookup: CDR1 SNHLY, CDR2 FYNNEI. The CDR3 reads CASSIDTGTQYF. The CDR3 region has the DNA TGTGCCAGCAGTATCGATACGGGTACCCAGTACTTC.

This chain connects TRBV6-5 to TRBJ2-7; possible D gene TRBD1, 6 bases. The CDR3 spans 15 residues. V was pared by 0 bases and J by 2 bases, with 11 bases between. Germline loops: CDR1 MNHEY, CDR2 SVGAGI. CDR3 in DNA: TGTGCCAGCAGTTACTCTCAGGGACAACCCTACGAGCAGTACTTC. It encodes CASSYSQGQPYEQYF.

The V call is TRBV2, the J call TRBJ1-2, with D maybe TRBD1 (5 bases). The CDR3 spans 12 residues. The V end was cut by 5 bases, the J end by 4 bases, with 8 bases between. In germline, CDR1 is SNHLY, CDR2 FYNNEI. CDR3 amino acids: CASSRQTYGYTF. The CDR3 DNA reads TGTGCCAGCAGTCGACAGACCTATGGCTACACCTTC.

CDR3 sequence reads: CASSNGGLAGYNEQFF. The CDR3 DNA follows: TGTGCCAGCAGCAATGGGGGATTAGCGGGATACAATGAGCAGTTCTTC. V and J are TRBV6-5 and TRBJ2-1, with 8 bases that match TRBD2. The V segment lost 6 bases and the J segment 4 bases; nucleotides outside the gene matches: 11. CDR1 and CDR2 (germline): MNHEY, SVGAGI. The CDR3 has 16 residues.

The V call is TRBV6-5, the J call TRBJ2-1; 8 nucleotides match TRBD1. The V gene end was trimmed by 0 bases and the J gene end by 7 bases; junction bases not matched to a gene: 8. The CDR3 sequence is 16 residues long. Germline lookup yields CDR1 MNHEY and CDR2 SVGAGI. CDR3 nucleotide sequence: TGTGCCAGCAGTTACTCGAGATTTCGGACAGGGAATGAGCAGTTCTTC. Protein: CASSYSRFRTGNEQFF.